Listed below are T cell receptor beta chains from one sample, sequenced in a study of blood T cells in healthy people across ages. MiXCR, run by TCRdb on the 5' RACE reads, gives a single entry per CDR3 protein. The profile shows fewer than 1,000,000 distinct CDR3 sequences, approximately 44% of them singletons. Sequencing input: blood. The receptors were sampled from a man aged 60 to 69 in good health. The CDR3 runs from the conserved cysteine through the conserved F or W. A D gene is named only where the DNA matches it firmly. Not all rows give a size; the values are once, few, many and, for expanded clones, a class.

j_call v_call clone_size d_call cdr3_nt cdr3_aa
TRBJ2-3 TRBV3-1 . . TGTGCCAGCAGCCAAGATTTAATCTTACAGGCTAGGCGAGATGGCACAGATACGCAGTATTTT CASSQDLILQARRDGTDTQYF
TRBJ2-3 TRBV10-3 few . TGTGCCATCAGTACAGGGACACTGAGCACAGATACGCAGTATTTT CAISTGTLSTDTQYF
TRBJ2-3 TRBV29-1 . TRBD2 TGCAGCGTTGGACGAGCGGGGGTCACAGATACGCAGTATTTT CSVGRAGVTDTQYF
TRBJ1-4 TRBV6-6 . . TGTGCCAGCAGTTACTCAGAGCCTCGGGTGGAAAAACTGTTTTTT CASSYSEPRVEKLFF
TRBJ2-7 TRBV7-2 many . TGTGCCAGCAGCCTAGGGACGGGCGAGCAGTACTTC CASSLGTGEQYF
TRBJ2-2 TRBV7-2 few . TGTGCCAGCAGCCCCGCCCGGCTGATATTCCCCGGGGAGCTGTTTTTT CASSPARLIFPGELFF
TRBJ2-5 TRBV7-2 few . TGTGCCAGCAGCTTAGTTGGGGGGTACCAAGAGACCCAGTACTTC CASSLVGGYQETQYF
TRBJ2-3 TRBV20-1 once TRBD2 TGCAGTGCTAGACTAGCGGGGGGGCCTAGCACAGATACGCAGTATTTT CSARLAGGPSTDTQYF
TRBJ2-2 TRBV9 few TRBD2 TGTGCCAGCAGCCGGACTAGCCGGGGCTCGAACACCGGGGAGCTGTTTTTT CASSRTSRGSNTGELFF
TRBJ1-4 TRBV3-1 . . TGTGCCAGCAGCCACGAGCTTAATGAAAAACTGTTTTTT CASSHELNEKLFF
TRBJ2-1 TRBV6-2/TRBV6-3 . TRBD2 TGTGCCAGCAGTTACGCGGGGGGGCCATCAAATGAGCAGTTCTTC CASSYAGGPSNEQFF
TRBJ2-1 TRBV29-1 few TRBD2 TGCAGCGTTGATCCCCCCTTAGCGGGGGCGCACTCAGAACACCTCATGGACTCCTACAATGAGCAGTTCTTC CSVDPPLAGAHSEHLMDSYNEQFF
TRBJ2-7 TRBV12-3/TRBV12-4 . . TGTGCCAGCAGTCCAATAGGCAGTCTCTCCTACGAGCAGTACTTC CASSPIGSLSYEQYF
TRBJ2-7 TRBV4-3 few TRBD1 TGCGCCAGCAGCCAAGAGGGGGTACAGGGGGCTTACGAGCAGTACTTC CASSQEGVQGAYEQYF
TRBJ2-7 TRBV4-3 few . TGCGCCAGCAGCCAAGACCCCCTCACAGCCTACGAGCAGTACTTC CASSQDPLTAYEQYF
TRBJ2-4 TRBV7-2 . TRBD2 TGTGCCAGCAGCTTAGGGCTAGCGGGATTTCCCCGGGGAGAGCAGTACTTC CASSLGLAGFPRGEQYF
TRBJ2-7 TRBV4-1 . TRBD1 TGCGCCAGCAGCCAAAACGGGGACAGAAACTACGAGCAGTACTTC CASSQNGDRNYEQYF